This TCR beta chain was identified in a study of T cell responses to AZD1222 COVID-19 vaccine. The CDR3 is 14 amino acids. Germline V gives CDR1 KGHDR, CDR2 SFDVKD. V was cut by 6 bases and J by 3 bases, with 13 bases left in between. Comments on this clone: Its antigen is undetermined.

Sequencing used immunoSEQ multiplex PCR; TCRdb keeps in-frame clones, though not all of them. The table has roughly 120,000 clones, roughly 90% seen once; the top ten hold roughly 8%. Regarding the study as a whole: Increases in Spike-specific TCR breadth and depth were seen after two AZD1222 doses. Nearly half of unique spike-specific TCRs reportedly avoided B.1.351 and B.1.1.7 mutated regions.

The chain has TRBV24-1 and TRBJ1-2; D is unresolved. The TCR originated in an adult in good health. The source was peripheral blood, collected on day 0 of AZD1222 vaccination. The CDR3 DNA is TGTGCCACCAGTAAGGAGGGTTTGGACTATGGCTACACCTTC. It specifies CATSKEGLDYGYTF.